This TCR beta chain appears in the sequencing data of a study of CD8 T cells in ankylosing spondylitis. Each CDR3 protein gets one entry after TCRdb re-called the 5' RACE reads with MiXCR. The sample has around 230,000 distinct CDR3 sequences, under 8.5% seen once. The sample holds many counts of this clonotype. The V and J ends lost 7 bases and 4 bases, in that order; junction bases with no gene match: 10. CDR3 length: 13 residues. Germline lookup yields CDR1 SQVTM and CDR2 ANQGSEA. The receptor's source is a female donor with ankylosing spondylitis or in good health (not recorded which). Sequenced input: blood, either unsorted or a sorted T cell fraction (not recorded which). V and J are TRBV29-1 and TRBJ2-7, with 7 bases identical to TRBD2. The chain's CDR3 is CSAQGAGVYEQYF. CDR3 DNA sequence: TGCAGCGCCCAAGGGGCGGGAGTATACGAGCAGTACTTC.